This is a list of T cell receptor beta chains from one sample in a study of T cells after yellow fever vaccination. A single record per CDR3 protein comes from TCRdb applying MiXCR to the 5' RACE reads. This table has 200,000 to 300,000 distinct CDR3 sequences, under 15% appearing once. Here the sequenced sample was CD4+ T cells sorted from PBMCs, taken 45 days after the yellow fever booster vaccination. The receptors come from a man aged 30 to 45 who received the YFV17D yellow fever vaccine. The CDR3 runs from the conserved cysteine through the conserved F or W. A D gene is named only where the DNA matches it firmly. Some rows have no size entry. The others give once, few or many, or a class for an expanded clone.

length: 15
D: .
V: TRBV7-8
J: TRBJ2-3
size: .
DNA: TGTGCCAGCAGCTTACAATCGGCCCGGGGCAATACGCAGTATTTT
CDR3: CASSLQSARGNTQYF

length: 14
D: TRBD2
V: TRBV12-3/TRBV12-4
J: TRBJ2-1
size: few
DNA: TGTGCCAGCAGCCGGACTAGCGGGAGAAATGAGCAGTTCTTC
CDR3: CASSRTSGRNEQFF

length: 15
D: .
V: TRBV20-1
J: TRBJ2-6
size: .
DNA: TGCAGTGCTAGAGATCGGAGCTCTGGGGCCAACGTCCTGACTTTC
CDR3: CSARDRSSGANVLTF

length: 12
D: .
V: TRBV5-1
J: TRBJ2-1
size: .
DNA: TGCGCCAGCAGCTTAGTGTGGGGGGAGCAGTTCTTC
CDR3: CASSLVWGEQFF

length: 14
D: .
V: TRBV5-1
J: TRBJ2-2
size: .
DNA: TGCGCCAGCAGCCCGGCCCTAGGGAGCGGGGAGCTGTTTTTT
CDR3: CASSPALGSGELFF

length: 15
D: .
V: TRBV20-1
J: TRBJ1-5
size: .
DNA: TGCAGTGCCATCCTTCGGGAGGAGGGGAGTCAGCCCCAGCATTTT
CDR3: CSAILREEGSQPQHF

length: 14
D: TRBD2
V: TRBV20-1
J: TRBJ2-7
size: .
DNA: TGCAGTGGGGGGGGTAGCGGGAAGACCTACGAGCAGTACTTC
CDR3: CSGGGSGKTYEQYF

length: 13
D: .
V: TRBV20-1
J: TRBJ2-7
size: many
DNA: TGCAGTGCCCCAGGGGGAGGGACCTACGAGCAGTACTTC
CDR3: CSAPGGGTYEQYF

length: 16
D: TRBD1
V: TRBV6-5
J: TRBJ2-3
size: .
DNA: TGTGCCAGCAGTTACTTAGGACAGGGGGCAACGGTTACGCAGTATTTT
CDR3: CASSYLGQGATVTQYF

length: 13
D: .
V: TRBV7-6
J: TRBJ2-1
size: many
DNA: TGTGCCAGCAGCTTAGCTCTAAGTGGTGAGCAGTTCTTC
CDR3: CASSLALSGEQFF

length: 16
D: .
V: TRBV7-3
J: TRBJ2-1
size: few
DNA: TGTGCCAGCAGCTTAGAGGGTCTCGGGTCCTACAATGAGCAGTTCTTC
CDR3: CASSLEGLGSYNEQFF

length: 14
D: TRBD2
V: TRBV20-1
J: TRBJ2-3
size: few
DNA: TGCAGTGCTCATAGCGGGAACGCGTTGGATAGGCAGTATTTT
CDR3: CSAHSGNALDRQYF

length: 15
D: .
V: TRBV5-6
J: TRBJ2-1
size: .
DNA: TGTGCCAGCAGCTTGGAGTGGGACGAGTACAATGAGCAGTTCTTC
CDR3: CASSLEWDEYNEQFF

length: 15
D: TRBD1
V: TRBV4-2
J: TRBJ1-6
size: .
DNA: TGTGCCAGCAGCCAAGGGACAGGGTTTGATTCACCCCTCCACTTT
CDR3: CASSQGTGFDSPLHF

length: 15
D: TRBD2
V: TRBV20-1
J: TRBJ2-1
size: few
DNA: TGCAGTGCCCTAACTAGCGGGGGGTTGATTGGTGAGCAGTTCTTC
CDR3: CSALTSGGLIGEQFF

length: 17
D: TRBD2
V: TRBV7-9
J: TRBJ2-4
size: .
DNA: TGTGCCAGCAGTTCGGGGACGGGAGGGATAGCCAAAAACATTCAGTACTTC
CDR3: CASSSGTGGIAKNIQYF

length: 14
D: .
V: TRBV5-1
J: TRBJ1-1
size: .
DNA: TGCGCCAGCAGCTTGCAGGGGCAGGTCACTGAAGCTTTCTTT
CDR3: CASSLQGQVTEAFF

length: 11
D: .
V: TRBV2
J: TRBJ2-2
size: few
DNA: TGTGCCAGCAGGTGGGCCGGGGAGCTGTTTTTT
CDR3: CASRWAGELFF

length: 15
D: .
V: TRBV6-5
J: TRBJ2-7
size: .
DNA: TGTGCCAGCAGTTCCCCGGACGTAGTAAGCTCCGAGCAGTACTTC
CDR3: CASSSPDVVSSEQYF

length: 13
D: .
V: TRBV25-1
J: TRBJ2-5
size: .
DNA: TGTGCCAGCAAAGACAGTACTAAGGTGACCCAGTACTTC
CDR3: CASKDSTKVTQYF

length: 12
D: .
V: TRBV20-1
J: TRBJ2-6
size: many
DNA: TGCAGTGCTATCTCTGGGGCCAACGTCCTGACTTTC
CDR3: CSAISGANVLTF

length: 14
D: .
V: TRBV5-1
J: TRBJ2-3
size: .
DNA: TGCGCCAGCAGTTCCGGGACGACCCCAGATACGCAGTATTTT
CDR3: CASSSGTTPDTQYF

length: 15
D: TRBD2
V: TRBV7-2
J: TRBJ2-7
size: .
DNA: TGTGCCAGCAGCTTACTCAGCGGGGGAAGGTACGAGCAGTACTTC
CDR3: CASSLLSGGRYEQYF

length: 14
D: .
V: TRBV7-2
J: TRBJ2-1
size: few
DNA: TGTGCCAGCAGTCCTGGACTCGAATACAATGAGCAGTTCTTC
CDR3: CASSPGLEYNEQFF

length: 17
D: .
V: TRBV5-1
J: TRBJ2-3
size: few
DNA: TGCGCCAGCAGCCCCCAGCAGTGGGAGAAGAACACAGATACGCAGTATTTT
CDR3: CASSPQQWEKNTDTQYF

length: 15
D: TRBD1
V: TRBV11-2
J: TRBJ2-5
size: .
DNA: TGTGCCAGCAGCTATGGACAGGTGTGGGTGGAGACCCAGTACTTC
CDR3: CASSYGQVWVETQYF

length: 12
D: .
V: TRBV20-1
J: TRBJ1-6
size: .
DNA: TGCAGTGCTAGAGGGGGGAATTCACCCCTCCACTTT
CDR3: CSARGGNSPLHF

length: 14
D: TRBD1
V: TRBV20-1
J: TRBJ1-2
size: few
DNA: TGCAGTGCTGGTTACCGGGACAGGGTCGTTGGCTACACCTTC
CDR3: CSAGYRDRVVGYTF

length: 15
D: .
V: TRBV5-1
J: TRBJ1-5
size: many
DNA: TGCGCCAGCAGCTTAGGGGGTCGGGGCGATCAGCCCCAGCATTTT
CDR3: CASSLGGRGDQPQHF

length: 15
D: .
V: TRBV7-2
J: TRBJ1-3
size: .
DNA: TGTGCCAGCAGCTTATCTTGGGGAAGTGGAAACACCATATATTTT
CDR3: CASSLSWGSGNTIYF

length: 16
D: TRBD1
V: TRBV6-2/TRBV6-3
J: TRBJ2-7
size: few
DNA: TGTGCCAGCAGTTACCCCACGGGACAGGGACGGAACGAGCAGTACTTC
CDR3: CASSYPTGQGRNEQYF

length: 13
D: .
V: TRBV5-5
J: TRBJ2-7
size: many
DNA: TGTGCCAGCAGCTTCACAGATGCCGGCGAGCAGTACTTC
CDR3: CASSFTDAGEQYF

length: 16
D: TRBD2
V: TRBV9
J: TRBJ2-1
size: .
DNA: TGTGCCAGCAGCGTAGAAGGCGGGAGGGCCGGAGGTGAGCAGTTCTTC
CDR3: CASSVEGGRAGGEQFF

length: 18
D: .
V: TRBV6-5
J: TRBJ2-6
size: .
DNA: TGTGCCAGCAGTTACTCGAAAACCCCCTCGGGCTCGTCGCGCGTCCTGACTTTC
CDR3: CASSYSKTPSGSSRVLTF

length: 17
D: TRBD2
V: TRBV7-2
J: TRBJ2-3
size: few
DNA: TGTGCCAGCAGCTTAGCGCTGCTAGCGGGAGCCACAGATACGCAGTATTTT
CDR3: CASSLALLAGATDTQYF

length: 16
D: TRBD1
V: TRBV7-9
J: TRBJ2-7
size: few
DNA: TGTGCCAGCAGCTTGGGGACCGGGACAGTCGTCTACGAGCAGTACTTC
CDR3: CASSLGTGTVVYEQYF

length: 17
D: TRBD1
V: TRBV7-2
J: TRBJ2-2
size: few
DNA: TGTGCCAGCAGCTTACTACGCGGACAGGGGGCGAGGAAGGAGCTGTTTTTT
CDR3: CASSLLRGQGARKELFF

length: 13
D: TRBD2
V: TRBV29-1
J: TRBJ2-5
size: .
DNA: TGCAGCGTTGGCGGGAGTTTGTTGGAGACCCAGTACTTC
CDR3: CSVGGSLLETQYF

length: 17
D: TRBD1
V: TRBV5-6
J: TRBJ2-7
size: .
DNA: TGTGCCAGCGGCCTCGGGCTCCTCTGGACAGGGTATTACGAGCAGTACTTC
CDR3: CASGLGLLWTGYYEQYF

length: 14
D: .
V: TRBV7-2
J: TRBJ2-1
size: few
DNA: TGTGCCAGCAGCGTCCAGGCCTCCTACAATGAGCAGTTCTTC
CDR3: CASSVQASYNEQFF

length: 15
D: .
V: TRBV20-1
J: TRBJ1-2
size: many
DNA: TGCAGTGCTAGAGAGTGGACACAACCTTCCTATGGCTACACCTTC
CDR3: CSAREWTQPSYGYTF

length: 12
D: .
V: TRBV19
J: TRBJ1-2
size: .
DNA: TGTGCCAGTAGTATCCCCATCTATGGCTACACCTTC
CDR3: CASSIPIYGYTF

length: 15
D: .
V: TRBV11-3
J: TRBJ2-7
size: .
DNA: TGTGCCAGCAGCCCCCAAAGGGGGGCCCTGGGCGAGCAGTACTTC
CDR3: CASSPQRGALGEQYF

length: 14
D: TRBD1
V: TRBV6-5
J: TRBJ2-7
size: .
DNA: TGTGCCAGCAGTTACCGACAGGGGAGGCACGAGCAGTACTTC
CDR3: CASSYRQGRHEQYF

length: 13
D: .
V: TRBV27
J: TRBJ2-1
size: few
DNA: TGTGCCAGCAGTCTTACTCCCGGGACCAAGCAGTTCTTC
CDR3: CASSLTPGTKQFF

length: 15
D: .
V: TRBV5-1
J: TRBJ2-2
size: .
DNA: TGCGCCAGCAGCTTGTCACCGGCGAACACCGGGGAGCTGTTTTTT
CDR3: CASSLSPANTGELFF

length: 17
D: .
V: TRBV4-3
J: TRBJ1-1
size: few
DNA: TGCGCCAGCAGCCGCGGAGAGGGGTGGGGCAAGCACACTGAAGCTTTCTTT
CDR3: CASSRGEGWGKHTEAFF

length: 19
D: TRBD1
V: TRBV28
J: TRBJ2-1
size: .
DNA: TGTGCCAGCAGAACGCAGACAGGGTTCCCTAAGAGCTCCTACAATGAGCAGTTCTTC
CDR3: CASRTQTGFPKSSYNEQFF

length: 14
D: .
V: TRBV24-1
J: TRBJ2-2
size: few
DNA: TGTGCCACCAGTGGCTGGAGAGTCACCGGGGAGCTGTTTTTT
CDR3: CATSGWRVTGELFF

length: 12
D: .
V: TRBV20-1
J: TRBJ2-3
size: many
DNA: TGCAGTGCTAGGGGGGAGTCGGATACGCAGTATTTT
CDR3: CSARGESDTQYF

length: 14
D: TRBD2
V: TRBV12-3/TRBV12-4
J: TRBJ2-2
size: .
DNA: TGTGCCGGAGGACTAGCGGGGTCCCCCGGGGAGCTGTTTTTT
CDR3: CAGGLAGSPGELFF

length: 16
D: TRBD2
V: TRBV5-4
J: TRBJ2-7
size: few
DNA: TGTGCCAGCAGCTTGGTGAGCGGGGGATTCGGTTACGAGCAGTACTTC
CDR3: CASSLVSGGFGYEQYF

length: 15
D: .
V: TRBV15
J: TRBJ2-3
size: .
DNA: TGTGCCACCAGCAGAATCCGCGGAGTGACAGATACGCAGTATTTT
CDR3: CATSRIRGVTDTQYF

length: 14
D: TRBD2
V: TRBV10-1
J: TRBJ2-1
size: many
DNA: TGCGCCAGCAGTGAGCAGCGGGGATTCAATGAGCAGTTCTTC
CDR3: CASSEQRGFNEQFF

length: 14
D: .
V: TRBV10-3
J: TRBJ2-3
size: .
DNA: TGTGCCATCAGTGAGTCGGCCAACGCAGATACGCAGTATTTT
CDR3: CAISESANADTQYF

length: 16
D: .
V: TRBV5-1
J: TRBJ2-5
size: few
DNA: TGCGCCAGCAGCTTGGCCATCAGGGGAAAAGGAGAGACCCAGTACTTC
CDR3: CASSLAIRGKGETQYF

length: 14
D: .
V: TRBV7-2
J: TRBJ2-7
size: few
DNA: TGTGCCAGCAGCCCACAGGGGGGGGTGGACGAGCAGTACTTC
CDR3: CASSPQGGVDEQYF

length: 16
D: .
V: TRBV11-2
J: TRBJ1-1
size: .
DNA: TGTGCCAGCAGCTTAGATCGATTACGGGCGAACACTGAAGCTTTCTTT
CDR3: CASSLDRLRANTEAFF

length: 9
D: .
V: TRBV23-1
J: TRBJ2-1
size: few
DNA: TGCGCCAGAGTGAATGAGCAGTTCTTC
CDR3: CARVNEQFF